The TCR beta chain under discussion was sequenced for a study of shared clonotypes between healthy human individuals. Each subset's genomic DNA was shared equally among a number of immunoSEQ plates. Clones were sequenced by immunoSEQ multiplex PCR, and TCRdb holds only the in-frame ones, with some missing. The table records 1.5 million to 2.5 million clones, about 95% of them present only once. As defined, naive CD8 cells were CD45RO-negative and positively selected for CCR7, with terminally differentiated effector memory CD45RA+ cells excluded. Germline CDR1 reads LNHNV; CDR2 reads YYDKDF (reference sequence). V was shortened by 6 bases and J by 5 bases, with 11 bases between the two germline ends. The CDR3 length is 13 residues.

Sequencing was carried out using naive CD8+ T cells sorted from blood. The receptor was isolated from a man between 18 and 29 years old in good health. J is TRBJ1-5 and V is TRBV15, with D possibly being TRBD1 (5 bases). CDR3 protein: CATSQGADQPQHF. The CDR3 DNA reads TGTGCCACCAGTCAAGGGGCGGATCAGCCCCAGCATTTT.